This TCR beta chain was recorded in a study of T-cell reconstitution after alpha-beta-depleted transplantation in children (dated by TCRdb to the mid-2010s). Background for the entire study: Using TCR repertoire profiling, the study quantitatively followed how T-cell immune reconstitution unfolded in children after TCRalphabeta/CD19-depleted allogeneic hematopoietic cell transplantation.

This clonotype was counted between two and nine times. Its antigen remains unidentified. Per-base quality was not reported, and no clone a single base away is much larger than it. The V end loses 4 bases and the J end loses 1 base, and a stretch of 12 bases separates them. The germline V gene (reference sequence) provides CDR1 SEHNR and CDR2 FQNEAQ. Its CDR3 holds 15 amino acids, cysteine through phenylalanine. Here the CDR3 DNA is all that survives: 45 bases in frame from base 1. The library was produced with PCR. These reads were obtained on an Illumina HiSeq 2500. To normalize quantification of the TCRbeta repertoire, the TCR libraries were built with molecular barcoding that relied on unique molecular identifiers. TCRdb trimmed public reads at Q25 via fastp, called clones via MiXCR and kept in-frame beta chains. Duplicate CDR3 protein sequences are folded into a single record with the most common DNA and genes. For this sample there are about 360,000 distinct CDR3 sequences; roughly 13% appear just once. The ten largest clones add up to about 4% of the sample.

The source is a human donor who donated a stem cell graft to a child with Fanconi anemia. The sample in question was PBMCs, obtained from the stem cell graft. Recombination connected TRBV7-9 to TRBJ2-3, with TRBD2 perhaps the D gene, on 6 matching bases. DNA sequence: TGTGCCAGCAGCTATACCGGGACTGGCACAGATACGCAGTATTTT. It encodes CASSYTGTGTDTQYF. The entire variable domain, with the stretches around the CDR3 drawn from the reference TRBV7-9 and TRBJ2-3 proteins, is DTGVSQNPRHKITKRGQNVTFRCDPISEHNRLYWYRQTLGQGPEFLTYFQNEAQLEKSRLLSDRFSAERPKGSFSTLEIQRTEQGDSAMYLCASSYTGTGTDTQYFGPGTRLTVL.